This T cell receptor beta chain originates from a study of T cell repertoires in aging, cancer and after chemotherapy (dated by TCRdb to between 2018 and 2021). In terms of the full investigation: Six donor age groups were covered, ranging from 30 or younger up to 70 or older, and each group contained at least three individuals. Paired pre- and post-chemotherapy samples in the solid tumor group came from brain tumor (glioblastoma) patients receiving temozolomide-based therapy. The complete dataset included 7.5 million to 9.5 million TCR reads. Alongside 95 healthy donors serving as a reference group, the cohort included approximately 220 cancer patients, of whom about 94 had hematological cancers and about 130 had solid cancers. The study profiled peripheral blood TCR beta repertoires from healthy donors and cancer patients to examine immunoaging and T cell reconstitution after chemotherapy.

This clonotype is categorized as medium-sized (0.01 to 0.1%). The antigen it binds to is not known. Per-base qualities were not stored, and no clone one base away is much larger. Using a mixed TRB-A/B primer pool, multiplex touch-down PCR amplified rearranged TRB sequences covering the V, D and J segments. Illumina adapters and sample indices were attached to the amplicons in two consecutive PCR reactions using Phusion HS II polymerase. After gel purification with the NucleoSpin Gel and PCR Clean-up kit, the amplicons were checked using Qubit and an Agilent 2100 Bioanalyzer. The libraries were sequenced on an Illumina MiSeq with 600-cycle, single-indexed, paired-end runs. The paper's data handling went like this. TRB sequences were processed with MiXCR versions 2.12 and 3.0.5. Each unique CDR3 nucleotide sequence was treated as one clone, and only productive sequences with two or more reads were kept. Shannon diversity, evenness, clonality (one minus evenness), and alpha-parameterized diversity profiles from alpha 0 to 5 were included as repertoire metrics. Generation probabilities of clones in paired pre- and post-chemotherapy samples were computed with the IGoR algorithm. TCRdb took the public reads, trimmed them with fastp at Q25, ran MiXCR for clone calling and kept in-frame beta chains. Records with the same CDR3 protein are collapsed into one entry carrying the most frequent genes and DNA. Here the V and J calls rest on TCRdb's processing, not on the authors' analysis. This sample gives about 1,300 distinct CDR3 sequences in total; about 20% of them show up just once. Less than 70% of the sample comes from the top ten.

Genomic DNA extracted from peripheral blood, rather than sorted cells or RNA, was used as the source for amplification of TCR beta rearrangements. What the authors observed across the whole study: In healthy donors, the decline in TCR diversity with age was mainly explained by loss of richness, whereas in cancer patients loss of evenness was also found to contribute. Untreated patients with hematological or solid cancers showed significantly lower blood TCR diversity and higher clonality than age-matched healthy donors. The authors noted that the repertoire data do not allow conclusions about immunological memory after chemotherapy. In both cancer cohorts, the median generation probability rose over the chemotherapy interval, which suggests that the repertoire was reconstituted through rebound thymic output.

The TCR comes from a human donor with a solid tumor. Sequenced input: blood.

At the DNA level, the sequence is TGTGCCAGCAGTGAATTCGGGGCCGCGGGGAATGAGCAGTTCTTC. Translated, this gives CASSEFGAAGNEQFF. Rearrangement joined TRBV6-1 to TRBJ2-1; matching of 6 bases hints at TRBD2 as the D gene. The CDR3, cysteine through phenylalanine, is 15 amino acids long. This entry keeps only the CDR3 DNA: 45 bases, framed from base 1. V gives up 2 bases and J gives up 7 bases, and the segment between their germline ends measures 15 bases. Sequences MNHNS (CDR1) and SASEGT (CDR2) are obtained from the germline V gene.